The clone carrying this T cell receptor (beta chain) has a handful of counts. What it binds is not known. Deletions cut 7 bases from V and 1 base from J, with 10 bases between. The CDR3 has 12 amino acids. Germline CDR1 reads SQVTM; CDR2 reads ANQGSEA. The data stem from a study of T cell repertoires in cytomegalovirus infection. About the research overall: CMV infection plus the matching HLA type was flagged by public TCR beta signatures. Findings and caveats of the study: Totalled public TCR beta family frequency picked out people who carried CMV plus the relevant HLA. HLA-C-restricted CMV-specific TCR beta clonotypes prevailed in the ex vivo response.

MiXCR, run by TCRdb on the reads, gives a single entry per CDR3 protein. The sample has about 130,000 distinct CDR3 sequences; approximately 9.2% are singletons. Sequenced input: PBMCs. This clonotype originated in a human donor in good health (CMV status not recorded). Some clones in this sample may be carry-over from other donors' samples. The chain combines TRBV29-1 with TRBJ1-1; no firm D call. This chain's CDR3 is CSASETNTEAFF. The CDR3 bases are TGCAGCGCCTCGGAGACGAACACTGAAGCTTTCTTT.